This T cell receptor (beta chain) was sequenced in a study of T cells in Graves' hyperthyroidism and ophthalmopathy. V lost 8 bases, J lost 5 bases, and 21 bases lay in between. Germline V gives CDR1 MNHEY, CDR2 SVGAGI. The CDR3 spans 15 residues. It was RNA transcripts that yielded the amplified TCR beta CDR3 regions. The primer set for the first-round RT-PCR of the TCR CDR3 was HTBI. TCRdb fed the multiplex PCR reads into MiXCR, producing one record per CDR3 protein. The sample lists around 720,000 distinct CDR3 sequences; 30% to 40% were seen once. This receptor was obtained from a woman aged 40-49 years with Graves' hyperthyroidism. Input material: blood. This chain uses TRBV6-5 with TRBJ1-1; perhaps TRBD1 as D (6 bases). CDR3 in amino acids: CASGYNRVETTEAFF. The CDR3 region has the DNA TGTGCCAGCGGGTACAACAGGGTTGAGACTACTGAAGCTTTCTTT.